A selection of T cell receptor beta chains follows, all from one sample in a study of blood T cell repertoires in COVID-19. Clones were sequenced by immunoSEQ multiplex PCR, and TCRdb holds only the in-frame ones, with some missing. Of a few hundred thousand clones listed, more than 85% are singletons. Sequencing was carried out using PBMCs or T cells enriched from blood (not recorded which). These receptors originate from a woman in her thirties who had recovered from COVID-19. Both conserved end residues are part of each CDR3. D genes are given only for firm matches. Only part of the rows carry a size: once, few, many, or a class if the clone is expanded.

V	D	J	size	CDR3	DNA
TRBV3-1/TRBV3-2	TRBD1	TRBJ1-1	few	CASSQRDRGAHTEAFF	TGTGCCAGCAGCCAACGGGACAGGGGCGCCCACACTGAAGCTTTCTTT
TRBV9	TRBD2	TRBJ2-2	-	CASSVSPGGTGELFF	TGTGCCAGCAGCGTTAGCCCGGGGGGCACCGGGGAGCTGTTTTTT
TRBV19	-	TRBJ1-5	-	CASSIYETINQPQHF	TGTGCCAGTAGTATATATGAGACAATCAATCAGCCCCAGCATTTT
TRBV25-1	TRBD1	TRBJ2-3	-	CASSDSGQGVYTQYF	TGTGCCAGCAGTGATTCGGGACAGGGGGTATATACGCAGTATTTT
TRBV6-5	TRBD1	TRBJ1-1	-	CASSRDRGDTEAFF	TGTGCCAGCAGTCGGGACAGGGGGGACACTGAAGCTTTCTTT
TRBV6-5	-	TRBJ2-7	-	CASSHGGSSYEQYF	TGTGCCAGCAGTCATGGGGGCAGTTCCTACGAGCAGTACTTC
TRBV9	TRBD1	TRBJ2-7	-	CASSGRQGADEQYF	TGTGCCAGCAGCGGGAGACAGGGGGCCGACGAGCAGTACTTC
TRBV7-9	-	TRBJ2-2	few	CASSLLAVNTGELFF	TGTGCCAGCAGCTTGCTAGCAGTGAACACCGGGGAGCTGTTTTTT
TRBV11-1	TRBD1	TRBJ2-7	-	CASSRGQGYEQYF	TGTGCCAGCAGCCGGGGACAGGGCTACGAGCAGTACTTC
TRBV2	-	TRBJ1-2	-	CASSEQGQDYGYTF	TGTGCCAGCAGTGAACAGGGGCAGGACTATGGCTACACCTTC
TRBV2	-	TRBJ2-3	-	CASSEIDLTDTQYF	TGTGCCAGCAGTGAAATAGACTTAACAGATACGCAGTATTTT
TRBV6-1	TRBD2	TRBJ2-3	-	CASRESASGTTDTQYF	TGTGCCAGCAGAGAATCGGCTAGCGGGACGACAGATACGCAGTATTTT
TRBV29-1	TRBD1	TRBJ1-1	-	CSVEDRGTEAFF	TGCAGCGTTGAGGACAGGGGGACTGAAGCTTTCTTT
TRBV7-9	TRBD2	TRBJ2-5	once	CASSLPLAGTETQYF	TGTGCCAGCAGCTTACCTCTAGCGGGAACAGAGACCCAGTACTTC
TRBV7-2	TRBD2	TRBJ2-2	-	CASSFTPGLVATGELFF	TGTGCCAGCAGCTTCACACCGGGACTAGTGGCCACCGGGGAGCTGTTTTTT
TRBV28	TRBD2	TRBJ2-5	-	CASSPGLAGLIGGETQYF	TGTGCCAGCAGTCCCGGACTAGCGGGACTAATTGGGGGAGAGACCCAGTACTTC
TRBV3-1/TRBV3-2	-	TRBJ2-3	-	CASSQDPVGGGTDTQYF	TGTGCCAGCAGCCAAGATCCTGTGGGCGGGGGCACAGATACGCAGTATTTT
TRBV19	TRBD1	TRBJ2-3	-	CASSMGDRGGDTQYF	TGTGCCAGTAGTATGGGGGACAGGGGTGGAGATACGCAGTATTTT
TRBV21-1	-	TRBJ2-7	-	CASSKGEDRAYEQYF	TGTGCCAGCAGCAAAGGAGAGGACAGGGCCTACGAGCAGTACTTC
TRBV15	-	TRBJ1-2	once	CATSIRVTNYGYTF	TGTGCCACCAGCATCAGGGTTACTAACTATGGCTACACCTTC
TRBV7-8	-	TRBJ2-2	-	CASSFWETATGELFF	TGTGCCAGCAGCTTCTGGGAGACCGCCACCGGGGAGCTGTTTTTT
TRBV6-1	-	TRBJ2-4	-	CASSERTGLAKNIQYF	TGTGCCAGCAGTGAACGGACGGGACTAGCCAAAAACATTCAGTACTTC
TRBV7-2	-	TRBJ1-4	-	CASSLNPPGLTNEKLFF	TGTGCCAGCAGCTTAAATCCTCCGGGACTCACTAATGAAAAACTGTTTTTT